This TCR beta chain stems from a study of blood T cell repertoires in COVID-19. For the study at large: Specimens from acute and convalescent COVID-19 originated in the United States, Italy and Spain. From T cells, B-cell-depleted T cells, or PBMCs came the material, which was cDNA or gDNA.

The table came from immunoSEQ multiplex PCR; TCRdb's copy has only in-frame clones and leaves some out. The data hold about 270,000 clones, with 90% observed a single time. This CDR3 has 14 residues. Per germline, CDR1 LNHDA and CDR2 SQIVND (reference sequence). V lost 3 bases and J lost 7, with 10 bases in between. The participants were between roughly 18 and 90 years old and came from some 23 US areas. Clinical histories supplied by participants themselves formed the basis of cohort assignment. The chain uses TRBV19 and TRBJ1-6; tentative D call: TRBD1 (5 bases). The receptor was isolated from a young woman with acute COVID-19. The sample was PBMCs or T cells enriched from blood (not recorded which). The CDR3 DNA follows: TGTGCCAGTAGTATCGGACACTCGAATTCACCCCTCCACTTT. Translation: CASSIGHSNSPLHF.